This TCR beta chain was documented in a study of T cells expressing NK-cell markers. In regard to this clonotype: Antigen unknown.

The TCR beta cDNA came from 5'RACE template switching with UMIs. TCRdb re-called the 5' RACE reads and shows each CDR3 protein once, DNA omitted. This table holds hundreds of thousands of distinct CDR3 sequences. Study-wide results and caveats: The study found these clonotypes also leading the CD3+CD56-NKG2C+ fraction in a handful of donors.

The source of this sequence is a woman aged 18 to 75 in good health. The sequenced material came from blood T cells: a sorted CD56 or NKG2C T cell subset, CD4+ or CD8+ T cells, or bulk PBMC T cells (not recorded which).

The chain's CDR3 is CASSYSTGVGNSPLHF. V gene TRBV6-5 combines with J gene TRBJ1-6; TCRdb returns TRBD1, unconfirmable since there is no DNA. This CDR3 comprises 16 residues. Germline V gene sequence: CDR1 MNHEY, CDR2 SVGAGI.